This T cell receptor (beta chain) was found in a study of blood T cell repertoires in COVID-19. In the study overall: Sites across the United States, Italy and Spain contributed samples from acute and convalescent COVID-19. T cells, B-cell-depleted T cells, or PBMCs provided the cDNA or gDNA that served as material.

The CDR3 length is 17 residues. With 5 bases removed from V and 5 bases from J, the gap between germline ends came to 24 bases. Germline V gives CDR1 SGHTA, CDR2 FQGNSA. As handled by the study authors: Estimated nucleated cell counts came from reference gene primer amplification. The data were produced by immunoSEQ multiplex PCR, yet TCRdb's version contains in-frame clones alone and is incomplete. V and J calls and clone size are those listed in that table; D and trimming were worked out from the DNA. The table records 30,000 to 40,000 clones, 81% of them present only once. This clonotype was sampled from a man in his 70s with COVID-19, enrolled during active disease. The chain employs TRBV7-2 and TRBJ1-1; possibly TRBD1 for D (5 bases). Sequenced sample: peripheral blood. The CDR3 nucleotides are TGTGCCAGCAGCCCGGGAGGGGCAGGGTCTATATTTACTGAAGCTTTCTTT. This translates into CASSPGGAGSIFTEAFF.